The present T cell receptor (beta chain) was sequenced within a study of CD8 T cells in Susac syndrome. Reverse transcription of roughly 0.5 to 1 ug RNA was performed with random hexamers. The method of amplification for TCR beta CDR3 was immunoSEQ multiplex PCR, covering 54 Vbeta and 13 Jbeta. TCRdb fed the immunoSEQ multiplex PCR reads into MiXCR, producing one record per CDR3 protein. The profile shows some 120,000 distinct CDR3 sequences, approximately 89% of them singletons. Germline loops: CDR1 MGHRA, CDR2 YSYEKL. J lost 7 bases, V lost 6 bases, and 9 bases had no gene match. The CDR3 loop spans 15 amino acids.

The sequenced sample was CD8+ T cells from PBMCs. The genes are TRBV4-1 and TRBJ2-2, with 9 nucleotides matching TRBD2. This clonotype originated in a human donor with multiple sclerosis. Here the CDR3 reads CASRQHSGSGGELFF. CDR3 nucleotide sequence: TGCGCCAGCAGACAACATAGCGGGAGTGGCGGGGAGCTGTTTTTT.